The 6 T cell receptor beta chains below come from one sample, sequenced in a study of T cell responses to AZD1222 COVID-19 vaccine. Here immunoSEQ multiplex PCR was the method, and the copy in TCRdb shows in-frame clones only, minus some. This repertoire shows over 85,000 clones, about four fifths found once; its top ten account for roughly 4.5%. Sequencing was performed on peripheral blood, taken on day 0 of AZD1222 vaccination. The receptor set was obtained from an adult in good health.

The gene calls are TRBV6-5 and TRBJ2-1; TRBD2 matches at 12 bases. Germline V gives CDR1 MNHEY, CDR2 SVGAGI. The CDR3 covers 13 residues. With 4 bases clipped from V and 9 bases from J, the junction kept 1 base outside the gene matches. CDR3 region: CASSLTSGGEQFF. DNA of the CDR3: TGTGCCAGCAGTTTGACTAGCGGGGGTGAGCAGTTCTTC.

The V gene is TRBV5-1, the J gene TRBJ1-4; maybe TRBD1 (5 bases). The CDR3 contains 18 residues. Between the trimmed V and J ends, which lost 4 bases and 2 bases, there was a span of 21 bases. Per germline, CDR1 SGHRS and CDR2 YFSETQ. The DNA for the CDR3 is TGCGCCAGCAGCCTCGGGACCCTAGGCCTAGGTACTAATGAAAAACTGTTTTTT. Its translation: CASSLGTLGLGTNEKLFF.

DNA for the CDR3: TGTGCCAGCAGCTTAATGGGACTCAGGGGGGGTTCCTACGAGCAGTACTTC. This codes for CASSLMGLRGGSYEQYF. The chain has TRBV7-9 and TRBJ2-7; D tentatively reads TRBD1 or TRBD2 (7 bases each). Germline V lookup: CDR1 SEHNR, CDR2 FQNEAQ (reference sequence). The CDR3 loop spans 17 amino acids. V dropped 2 bases and J dropped 1 base, with 18 bases sitting between them.

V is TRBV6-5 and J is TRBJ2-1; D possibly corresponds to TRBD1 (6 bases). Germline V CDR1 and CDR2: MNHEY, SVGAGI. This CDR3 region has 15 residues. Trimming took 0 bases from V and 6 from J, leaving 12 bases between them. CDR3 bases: TGTGCCAGCAGTTACTCCGGGTTAGGGGGCAATGAGCAGTTCTTC. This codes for CASSYSGLGGNEQFF.

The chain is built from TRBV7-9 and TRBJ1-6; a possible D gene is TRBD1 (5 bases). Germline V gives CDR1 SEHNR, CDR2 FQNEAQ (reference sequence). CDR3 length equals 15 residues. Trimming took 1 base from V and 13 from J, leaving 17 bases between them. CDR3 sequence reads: CASSLGAGTRNPLHF. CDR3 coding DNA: TGTGCCAGCAGCTTAGGCGCCGGGACTCGAAATCCCCTCCACTTT.

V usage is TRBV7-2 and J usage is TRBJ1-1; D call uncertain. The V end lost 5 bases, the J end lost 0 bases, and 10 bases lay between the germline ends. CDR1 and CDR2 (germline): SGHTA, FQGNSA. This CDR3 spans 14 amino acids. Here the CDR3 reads CASSLRPMNTEAFF. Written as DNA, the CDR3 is TGTGCCAGCAGCCTCCGGCCCATGAACACTGAAGCTTTCTTT.